The 10 T cell receptor beta chains below were found in one sample sequenced in a study of cytomegalovirus exposure and HLA in healthy donors. 13 Jbeta primers and 60 Vbeta primers were used for the PCR. The data were produced by immunoSEQ multiplex PCR, yet TCRdb's version contains in-frame clones alone and is incomplete. The sample has about 130,000 clones, 70% to 85% seen once. Sequencing input: PBMCs. Every receptor here comes from a boy younger than 18 in good health and CMV-seronegative.

This clone was seen a single time. The chain carries TRBV7-2 and TRBJ2-7; perhaps TRBD2 as D (6 bases). The CDR3 spans 15 residues. Trimming stripped 1 base from V and 2 bases from J, with 12 bases between. Per the germline V gene, CDR1 is SGHTA and CDR2 is FQGNSA. CDR3 nucleotides: TGTGCCAGCAGCTTAGAAAGCGGAGGGGCCTACGAGCAGTACTTC. Encoded protein: CASSLESGGAYEQYF.

The rearrangement joins TRBV30 to TRBJ1-4, with D perhaps TRBD1 (6 bases). V was shortened by 5 bases and J by 8 bases, with 15 bases between the two germline ends. Germline assignment: CDR1 GTSNPN and CDR2 SVGIG (reference sequence). This CDR3 is 13 amino acids long. The CDR3 protein is CAWGTGLGEKLFF. CDR3 coding DNA: TGTGCCTGGGGCACAGGGTTGGGCGAAAAACTGTTTTTT.

This rearrangement joins TRBV27 to TRBJ2-7, with D possibly being TRBD1 (5 bases). The V gene lost 5 bases and the J gene lost 7 bases, with 18 bases spanning the gap. The V gene's germline CDR1 is MNHEY and CDR2 SMNVEV (reference sequence). CDR3 size: 14 residues. For the CDR3, the DNA is TGTGCCAGCAGTCCTCTGGCAGGGCAGTGGGAGCAGTACTTC. Translating it yields CASSPLAGQWEQYF.

The rearrangement joins TRBV27 to TRBJ1-1, with D perhaps matching TRBD1 (5 bases). This CDR3 is 14 amino acids long. V was shortened by 2 bases and J by 7 bases, with 14 bases between the two germline ends. The V gene's germline CDR1 is MNHEY and CDR2 SMNVEV (reference sequence). CDR3 nucleotides: TGTGCCAGCAGTTTACAGGGAACGCTCGGTGAAGCTTTCTTT. It codes for CASSLQGTLGEAFF.

The V call is TRBV5-1, the J call TRBJ1-2; no clear D. The germline V gene encodes CDR1 SGHRS and CDR2 YFSETQ. CDR3 length equals 14 residues. V was cut by 3 bases and J by 4 bases, with 13 bases left in between. The CDR3, as DNA: TGCGCCAGCAGCTACGAAAGGAGCTTCTATGGCTACACCTTC. This codes for CASSYERSFYGYTF.

This sequence joins TRBV14 and TRBJ1-4, with unresolved D. CDR1 SGHDN and CDR2 FVKESK come from the germline V gene. V lost 1 base to trimming and J lost 4 bases, with 7 bases between them. This CDR3 has 14 residues. CDR3 loop: CASSQGRNNEKLFF. For the CDR3, the DNA is TGTGCCAGCAGCCAAGGGCGGAATAATGAAAAACTGTTTTTT.

The rearrangement joins TRBV9 to TRBJ1-2; 8 bases agree with TRBD1. CDR1 and CDR2 from the germline V gene are SGDLS and YYNGEE. This CDR3 spans 15 amino acids. The ends lost 3 bases at V and 7 bases at J; junction bases unmatched: 11. CDR3 region: CASSEGGQGAAGYTF. The CDR3 region has the DNA TGTGCCAGCAGCGAGGGAGGGCAGGGGGCGGCTGGCTACACCTTC.

V usage is TRBV18 and J usage is TRBJ1-4; D call uncertain. Between the trimmed V and J ends, which lost 2 bases and 8 bases, there was a span of 12 bases. There are 14 residues in the CDR3. Per germline, CDR1 KGHSH and CDR2 LQKENI. CDR3 sequence (DNA): TGTGCCAGCTCACCAACGGGTTTTGGAGAAAAACTGTTTTTT. Translation gives CASSPTGFGEKLFF.

The CDR3 loop is CSVGFGTGYGYTF. The CDR3 DNA is TGCAGCGTGGGCTTCGGGACAGGCTATGGCTACACCTTC. This sequence joins TRBV29-1 and TRBJ1-2; the match to TRBD1 covers 8 bases. Germline trimming cut 6 bases from V and 4 bases from J; bases unmatched to any gene: 7. CDR1 and CDR2 (germline): SQVTM, ANQGSEA. The CDR3 is 13 residues long.

This chain uses TRBV4-3 with TRBJ2-4; D gene ambiguous. CDR3 length equals 12 residues. Germline V gene lookup returns CDR1 LGHNA and CDR2 YSLEER. Between the trimmed V and J ends, which lost 0 bases and 9 bases, there was a span of 6 bases. CDR3: CASSQDKSIQYF. Written as DNA, the CDR3 is TGCGCCAGCAGCCAAGACAAGAGCATTCAGTACTTC.